This TCR beta chain is from a study of identical twins. Regarding the study as a whole: A lower insertion count was a feature of abundant cord blood beta clonotypes, with no such feature in memory repertoires.

On this clonotype itself: Its antigen is as yet unknown.

Via MiXCR, TCRdb re-called the 5' RACE reads, giving one row per CDR3 protein. The data contain 270,000 or so distinct CDR3 sequences, about 8% of them singletons. V lost 5 bases and J lost 0, with 11 bases in between. This CDR3 is built from 14 residues. Germline V lookup: CDR1 ENHRY, CDR2 SYGVKD. Healthy Caucasians, and only they, were the donors. These data were also filed under a second study, of yellow fever vaccine responses in identical twins.

The sequenced sample was CD8+ T cells sorted from blood. The TCR was taken from a woman under 30 in good health. The rearrangement joins TRBV10-3 to TRBJ2-7, with unresolved D. This CDR3 is CAISPTTDSYEQYF. The CDR3 region has the DNA TGTGCCATCAGTCCCACGACGGACTCCTACGAGCAGTACTTC.